This TCR beta chain was recovered during a study of blood T cell repertoires in COVID-19. CDR3 length: 12 amino acids. Germline V gene lookup returns CDR1 GTSNPN and CDR2 SVGIG (reference sequence). Trimming cost V 6 bases and J 2 bases, with 8 bases left between them. Using immunoSEQ multiplex PCR, the repertoire was profiled, and TCRdb retains in-frame clones only, with some absent. In the table there are about 320,000 clones, about four fifths of which are singletons. The sequence was collected from a woman in her fifties or sixties with acute or convalescent COVID-19. Sequenced material: peripheral blood. The gene calls are TRBV30 and TRBJ1-5; D gene ambiguous. CDR3 DNA: TGTGCCTGCGGGGTGGGCAATCAGCCCCAGCATTTT. It specifies CACGVGNQPQHF.